This TCR beta chain was retrieved from a study of T cells in Graves' hyperthyroidism and ophthalmopathy. CDR3 length: 16 residues. Per the germline V gene, CDR1 is LNHNV and CDR2 is YYDKDF (reference sequence). The J segment lost 0 bases and the V segment lost 4 bases, leaving 5 bases of the junction unmatched. TCR beta CDR3 regions were amplified from RNA. First-round RT-PCR with HTBI primers amplified the TCR CDR3 region. In TCRdb, the multiplex PCR reads were re-called with MiXCR into one record per CDR3 protein. In the table there are some 370,000 distinct CDR3 sequences, over 12% of which are singletons. In its sample, this clonotype was seen many times.

The sequenced sample consisted of blood. The TCR comes from a man in his fifties with Graves' ophthalmopathy. V usage is TRBV15 and J usage is TRBJ2-1; TRBD2 matches at 8 bases. The CDR3 DNA reads as TGTGCCACCAGCACCCCCAGCGGGAGCTCCTACAATGAGCAGTTCTTC. Protein sequence: CATSTPSGSSYNEQFF.